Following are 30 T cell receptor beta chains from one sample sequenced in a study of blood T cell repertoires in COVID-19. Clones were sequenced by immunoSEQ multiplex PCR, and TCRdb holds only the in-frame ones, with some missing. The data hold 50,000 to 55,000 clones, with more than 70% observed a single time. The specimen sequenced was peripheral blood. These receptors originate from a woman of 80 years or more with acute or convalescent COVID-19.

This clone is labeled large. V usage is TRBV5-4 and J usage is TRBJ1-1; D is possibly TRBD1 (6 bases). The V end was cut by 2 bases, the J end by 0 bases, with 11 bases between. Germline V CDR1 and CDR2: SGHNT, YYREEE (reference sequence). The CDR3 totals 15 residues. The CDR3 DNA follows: TGTGCCAGCAGCTTAGGGGGAACCTTGAACACTGAAGCTTTCTTT. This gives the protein CASSLGGTLNTEAFF.

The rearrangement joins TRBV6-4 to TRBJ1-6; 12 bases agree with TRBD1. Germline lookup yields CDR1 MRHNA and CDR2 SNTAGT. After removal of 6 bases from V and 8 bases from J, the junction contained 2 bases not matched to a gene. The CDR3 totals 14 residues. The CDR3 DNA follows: TGTGCCAGCAGGGGACAGGGGGCTGATTCACCCCTCCACTTT. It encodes CASRGQGADSPLHF.

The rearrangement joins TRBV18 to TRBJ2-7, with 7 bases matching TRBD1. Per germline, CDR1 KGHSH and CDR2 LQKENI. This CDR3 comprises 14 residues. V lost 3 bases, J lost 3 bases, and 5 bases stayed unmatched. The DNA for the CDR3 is TGTGCCAGCTCACCCGTGGACAGGTTCTACGAGCAGTACTTC. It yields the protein CASSPVDRFYEQYF.

The CDR3 bases are TGCGCCAGCAGCTTGGGATCGGGGGGTGAGGATACGCAGTATTTT. This sequence encodes CASSLGSGGEDTQYF. The rearrangement uses TRBV5-1 and TRBJ2-3; TRBD2 agrees at 7 bases. This CDR3 comprises 15 residues. Trimming removed 0 bases from V and 6 bases from J; junction bases left unmatched: 7. Germline CDR1 SGHRS, CDR2 YFSETQ.

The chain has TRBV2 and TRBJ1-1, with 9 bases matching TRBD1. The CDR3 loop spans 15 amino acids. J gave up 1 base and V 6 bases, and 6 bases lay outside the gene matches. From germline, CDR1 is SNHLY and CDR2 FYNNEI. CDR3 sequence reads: CASRVQGAGNTEAFF. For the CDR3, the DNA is TGTGCCAGCAGAGTACAGGGGGCCGGGAACACTGAAGCTTTCTTT. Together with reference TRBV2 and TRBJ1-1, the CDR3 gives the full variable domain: EPEVTQTPSHQVTQMGQEVILRCVPISNHLYFYWYRQILGQKVEFLVSFYNNEISEKSEIFDDQFSVERPDGSNFTLKIRSTKLEDSAMYFCASRVQGAGNTEAFFGQGTRLTVV.

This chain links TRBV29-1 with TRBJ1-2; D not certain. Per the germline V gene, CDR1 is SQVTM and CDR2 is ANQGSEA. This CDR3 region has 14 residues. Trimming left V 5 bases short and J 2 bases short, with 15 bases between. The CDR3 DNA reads TGCAGCGTTTCGCCCCTTGACAAGAACTATGGCTACACCTTC. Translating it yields CSVSPLDKNYGYTF.

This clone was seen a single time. For the CDR3, the DNA is TGCGCCAGCAGTTTCGGACAGGGCCACACTGAAGCTTTCTTT. It specifies CASSFGQGHTEAFF. This chain uses TRBV5-1 with TRBJ1-1; 8 nucleotides align to TRBD1. V dropped 5 bases and J dropped 3; count of bases not matched to a gene: 6. The CDR3 runs to 14 residues. The germline gives CDR1 SGHRS, CDR2 YFSETQ. The full variable domain, its missing parts supplied by reference TRBV5-1 and TRBJ1-1, is KAGVTQTPRYLIKTRGQQVTLSCSPISGHRSVSWYQQTPGQGLQFLFEYFSETQRNKGNFPGRFSGRQFSNSRSEMNVSTLELGDSALYLCASSFGQGHTEAFFGQGTRLTVV.

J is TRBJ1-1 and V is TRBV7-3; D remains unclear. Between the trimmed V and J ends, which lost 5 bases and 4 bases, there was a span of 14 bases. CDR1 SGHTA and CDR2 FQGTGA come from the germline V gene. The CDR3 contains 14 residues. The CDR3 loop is CASSTTSVATEAFF. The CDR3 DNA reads TGTGCCAGCAGCACTACTTCCGTCGCCACTGAAGCTTTCTTT. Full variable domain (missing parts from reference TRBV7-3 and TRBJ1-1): GAGVSQTPSNKVTEKGKYVELRCDPISGHTALYWYRQSLGQGPEFLIYFQGTGAADDSGLPNDRFFAVRPEGSVSTLKIQRTERGDSAVYLCASSTTSVATEAFFGQGTRLTVV.

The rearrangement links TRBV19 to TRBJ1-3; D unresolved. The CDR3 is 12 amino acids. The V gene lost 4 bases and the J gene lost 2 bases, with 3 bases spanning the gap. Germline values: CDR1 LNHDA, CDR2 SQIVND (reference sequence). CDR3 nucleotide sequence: TGTGCCAGTAGTACAGCTGGAAACACCATATATTTT. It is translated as CASSTAGNTIYF.

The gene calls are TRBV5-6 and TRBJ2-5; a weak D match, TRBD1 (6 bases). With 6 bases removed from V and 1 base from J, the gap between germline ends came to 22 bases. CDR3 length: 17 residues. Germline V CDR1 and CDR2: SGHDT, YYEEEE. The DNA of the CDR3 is TGTGCCAGCACCGCCTCATCTACAGGGTTTTCCCAAGAGACCCAGTACTTC. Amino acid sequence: CASTASSTGFSQETQYF.

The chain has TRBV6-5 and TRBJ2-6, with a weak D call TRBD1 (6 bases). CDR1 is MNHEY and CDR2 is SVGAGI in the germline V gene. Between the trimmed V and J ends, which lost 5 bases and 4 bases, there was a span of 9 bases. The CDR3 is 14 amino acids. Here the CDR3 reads CASSTTGGANVLTF. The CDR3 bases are TGTGCCAGCAGTACCACAGGGGGGGCCAACGTCCTGACTTTC.

The CDR3 nucleotides are TGTGCCAGCAGCCCGGGACAGGGGAATCAGCCCCAGCATTTT. Translation gives CASSPGQGNQPQHF. The chain recombines TRBV7-8 with TRBJ1-5; TRBD1 aligns across 10 bases. Germline CDR1 and CDR2: SGHVS and FQNEAQ. This CDR3 is built from 14 residues. V was clipped by 5 bases and J by 4 bases; unmatched bases: 2.

Here the CDR3 DNA reads TGTGCCAGCAGCCAAGCGACGGGACAGGTGGACTATGGCTACACCTTC. Translating it yields CASSQATGQVDYGYTF. This chain uses TRBV3-1 (or the pseudogene TRBV3-2) with TRBJ1-2; 8 bases align to TRBD1. V trimming: 1 base; J trimming: 3 bases; junction bases outside the gene matches: 7. Looked up from germline, CDR1 is LGHDT and CDR2 is YNNKEL (reference sequence). The CDR3 runs 16 residues.

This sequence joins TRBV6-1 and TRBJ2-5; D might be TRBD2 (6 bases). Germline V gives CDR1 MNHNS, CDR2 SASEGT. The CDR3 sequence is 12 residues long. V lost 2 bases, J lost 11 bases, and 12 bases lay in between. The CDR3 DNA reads TGTGCCAGCAGTGAAATGGGCGGGAATCAGTACTTC. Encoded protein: CASSEMGGNQYF.

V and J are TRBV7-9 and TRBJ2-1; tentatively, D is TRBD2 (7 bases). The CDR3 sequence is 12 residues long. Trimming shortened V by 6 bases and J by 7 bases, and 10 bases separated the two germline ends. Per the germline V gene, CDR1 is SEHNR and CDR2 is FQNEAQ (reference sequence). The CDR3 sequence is CASRKGGNEQFF. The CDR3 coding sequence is TGTGCCAGCAGGAAGGGGGGGAATGAGCAGTTCTTC.

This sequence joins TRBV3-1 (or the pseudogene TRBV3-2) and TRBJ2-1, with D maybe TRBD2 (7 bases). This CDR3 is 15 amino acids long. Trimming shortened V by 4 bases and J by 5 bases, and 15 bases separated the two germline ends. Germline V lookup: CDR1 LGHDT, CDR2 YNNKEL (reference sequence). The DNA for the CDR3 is TGTGCCAGCAGCCTAGGGGGAGGGGAGAACAATGAGCAGTTCTTC. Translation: CASSLGGGENNEQFF.

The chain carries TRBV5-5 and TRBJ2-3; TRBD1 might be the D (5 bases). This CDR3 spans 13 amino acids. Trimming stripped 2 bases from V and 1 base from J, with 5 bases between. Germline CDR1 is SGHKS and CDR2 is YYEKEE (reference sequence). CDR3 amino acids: CASSLGGTDTQYF. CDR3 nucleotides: TGTGCCAGCAGCTTAGGGGGCACAGATACGCAGTATTTT.

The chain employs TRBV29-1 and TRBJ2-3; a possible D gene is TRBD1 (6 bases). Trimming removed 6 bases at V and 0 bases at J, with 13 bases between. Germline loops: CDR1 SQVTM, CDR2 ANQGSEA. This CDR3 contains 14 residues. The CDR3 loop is CSVATGQSTDTQYF. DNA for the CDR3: TGCAGCGTCGCGACCGGACAGAGCACAGATACGCAGTATTTT.

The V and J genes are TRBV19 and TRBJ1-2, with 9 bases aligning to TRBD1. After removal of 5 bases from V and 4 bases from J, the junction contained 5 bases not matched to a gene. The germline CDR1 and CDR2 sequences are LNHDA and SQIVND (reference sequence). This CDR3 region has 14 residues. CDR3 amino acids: CASSSPGQGYGYTF. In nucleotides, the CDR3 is TGTGCCAGTAGTTCACCGGGACAGGGCTATGGCTACACCTTC. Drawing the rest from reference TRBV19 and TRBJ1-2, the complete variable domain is DGGITQSPKYLFRKEGQNVTLSCEQNLNHDAMYWYRQDPGQGLRLIYYSQIVNDFQKGDIAEGYSVSREKKESFPLTVTSAQKNPTAFYLCASSSPGQGYGYTFGSGTRLTVV.

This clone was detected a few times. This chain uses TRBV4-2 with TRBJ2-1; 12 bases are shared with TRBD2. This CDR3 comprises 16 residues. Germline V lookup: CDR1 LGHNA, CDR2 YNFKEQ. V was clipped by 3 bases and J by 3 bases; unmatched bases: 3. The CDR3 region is CASSQELAGGYNEQFF. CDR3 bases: TGTGCCAGCAGCCAGGAACTAGCGGGGGGCTACAATGAGCAGTTCTTC.

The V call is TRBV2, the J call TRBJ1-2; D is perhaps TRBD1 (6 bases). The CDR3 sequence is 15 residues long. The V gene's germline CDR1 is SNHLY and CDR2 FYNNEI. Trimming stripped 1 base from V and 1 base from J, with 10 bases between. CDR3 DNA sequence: TGTGCCAGCAGTGAAGGAGGGGGGGGTAACTATGGCTACACCTTC. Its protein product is CASSEGGGGNYGYTF.

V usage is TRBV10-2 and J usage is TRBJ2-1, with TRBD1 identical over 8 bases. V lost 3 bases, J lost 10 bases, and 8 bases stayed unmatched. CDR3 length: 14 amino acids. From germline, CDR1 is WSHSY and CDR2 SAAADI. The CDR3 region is CASSEQGVKGEQFF. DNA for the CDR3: TGCGCCAGCAGTGAACAGGGGGTTAAAGGGGAGCAGTTCTTC.

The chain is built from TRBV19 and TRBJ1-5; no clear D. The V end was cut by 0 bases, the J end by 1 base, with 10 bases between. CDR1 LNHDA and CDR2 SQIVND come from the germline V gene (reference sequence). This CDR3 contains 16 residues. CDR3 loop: CASSIEEGGSNQPQHF. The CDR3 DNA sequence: TGTGCCAGTAGTATAGAGGAGGGTGGAAGCAATCAGCCCCAGCATTTT.

CDR3 residues: CASSPPDKGYSSYEQYV. DNA of the CDR3: TGTGCCAGCTCACCACCGGACAAGGGCTATAGCTCCTACGAGCAGTACGTC. The V call is TRBV18, the J call TRBJ2-7, with a weak D call TRBD1 (5 bases). Germline CDR1 and CDR2: KGHSH and LQKENI. CDR3 length equals 17 residues. V lost 0 bases, J lost 0 bases, and 15 bases lay in between.

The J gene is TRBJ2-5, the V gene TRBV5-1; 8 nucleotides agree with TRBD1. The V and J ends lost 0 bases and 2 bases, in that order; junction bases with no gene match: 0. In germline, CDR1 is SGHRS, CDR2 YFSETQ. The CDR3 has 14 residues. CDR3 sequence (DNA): TGCGCCAGCAGCTTGGACAGGGGGCAAGAGACCCAGTACTTC. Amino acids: CASSLDRGQETQYF.

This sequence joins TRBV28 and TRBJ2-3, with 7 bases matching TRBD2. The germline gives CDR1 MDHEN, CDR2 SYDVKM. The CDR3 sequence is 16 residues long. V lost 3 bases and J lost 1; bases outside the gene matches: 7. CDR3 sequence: CASSLDGRGRTDTQYF. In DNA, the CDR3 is TGTGCCAGCAGTTTGGATGGGAGGGGTCGCACAGATACGCAGTATTTT.

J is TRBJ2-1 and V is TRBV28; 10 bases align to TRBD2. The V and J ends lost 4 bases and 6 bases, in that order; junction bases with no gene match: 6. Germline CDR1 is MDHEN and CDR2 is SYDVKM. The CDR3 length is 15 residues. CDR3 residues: CASSSSGGVSNEQFF. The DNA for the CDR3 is TGTGCCAGCAGTTCGAGCGGGGGGGTTTCCAATGAGCAGTTCTTC. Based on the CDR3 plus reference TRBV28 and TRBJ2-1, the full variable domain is DVKVTQSSRYLVKRTGEKVFLECVQDMDHENMFWYRQDPGLGLRLIYFSYDVKMKEKGDIPEGYSVSREKKERFSLILESASTNQTSMYLCASSSSGGVSNEQFFGPGTRLTVL.

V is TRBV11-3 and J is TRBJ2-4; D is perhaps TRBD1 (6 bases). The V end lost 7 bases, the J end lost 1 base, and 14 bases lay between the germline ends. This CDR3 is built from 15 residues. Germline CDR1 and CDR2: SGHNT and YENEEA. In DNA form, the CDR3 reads TGTGCCAGCACCCCCCAAGGGGGTGCCAAAAACATTCAGTACTTC. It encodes CASTPQGGAKNIQYF.

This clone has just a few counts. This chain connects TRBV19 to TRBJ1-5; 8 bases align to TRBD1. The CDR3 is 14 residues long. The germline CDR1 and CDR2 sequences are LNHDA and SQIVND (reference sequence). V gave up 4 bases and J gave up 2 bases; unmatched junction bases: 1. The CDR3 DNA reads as TGTGCCAGTAGTACGACAGGGGGCAATCAGCCCCAGCATTTT. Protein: CASSTTGGNQPQHF.

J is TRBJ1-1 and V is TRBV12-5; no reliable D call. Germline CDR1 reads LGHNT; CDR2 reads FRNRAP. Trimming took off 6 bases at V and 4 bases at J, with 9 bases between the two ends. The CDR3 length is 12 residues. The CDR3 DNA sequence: TGTGCTAGTGGCCCAGCGTTCACTGAAGCTTTCTTT. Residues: CASGPAFTEAFF.